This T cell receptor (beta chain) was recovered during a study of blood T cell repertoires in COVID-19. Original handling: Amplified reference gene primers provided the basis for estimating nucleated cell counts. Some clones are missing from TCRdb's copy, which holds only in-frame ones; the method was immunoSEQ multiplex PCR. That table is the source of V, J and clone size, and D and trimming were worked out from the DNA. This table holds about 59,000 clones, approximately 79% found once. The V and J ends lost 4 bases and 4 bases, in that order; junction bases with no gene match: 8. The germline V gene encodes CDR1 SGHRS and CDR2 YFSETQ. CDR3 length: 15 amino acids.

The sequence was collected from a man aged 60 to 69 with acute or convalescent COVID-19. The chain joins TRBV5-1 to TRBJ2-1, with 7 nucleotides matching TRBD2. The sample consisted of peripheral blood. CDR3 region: CASSQIAGSYNEQFF. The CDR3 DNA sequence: TGCGCCAGCAGCCAGATAGCGGGTTCGTACAATGAGCAGTTCTTC.